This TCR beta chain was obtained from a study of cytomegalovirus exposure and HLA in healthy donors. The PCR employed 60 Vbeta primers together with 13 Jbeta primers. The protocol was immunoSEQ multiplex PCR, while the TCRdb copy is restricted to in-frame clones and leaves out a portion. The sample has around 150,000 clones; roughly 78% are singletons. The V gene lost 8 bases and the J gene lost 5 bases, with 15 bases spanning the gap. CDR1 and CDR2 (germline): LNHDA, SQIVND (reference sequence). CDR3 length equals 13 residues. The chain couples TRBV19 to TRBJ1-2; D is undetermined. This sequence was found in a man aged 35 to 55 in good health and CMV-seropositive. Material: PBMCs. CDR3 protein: CASADGIRYGYTF. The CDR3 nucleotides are TGTGCCAGTGCAGACGGGATTCGGTATGGCTACACCTTC.